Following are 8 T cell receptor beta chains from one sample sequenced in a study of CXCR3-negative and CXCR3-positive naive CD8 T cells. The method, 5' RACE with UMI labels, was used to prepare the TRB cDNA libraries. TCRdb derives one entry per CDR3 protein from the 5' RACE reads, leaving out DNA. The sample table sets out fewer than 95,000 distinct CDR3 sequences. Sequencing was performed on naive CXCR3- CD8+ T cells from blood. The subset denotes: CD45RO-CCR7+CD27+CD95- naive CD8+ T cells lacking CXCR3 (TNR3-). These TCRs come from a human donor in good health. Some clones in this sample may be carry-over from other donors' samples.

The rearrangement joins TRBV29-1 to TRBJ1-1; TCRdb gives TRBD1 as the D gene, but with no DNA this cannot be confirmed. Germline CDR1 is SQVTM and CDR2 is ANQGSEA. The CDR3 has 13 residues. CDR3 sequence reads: CSVEGGLQPEAFF.

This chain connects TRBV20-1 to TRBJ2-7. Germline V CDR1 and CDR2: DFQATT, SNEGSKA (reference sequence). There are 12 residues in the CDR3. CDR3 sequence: CSARQGVHEQYF.

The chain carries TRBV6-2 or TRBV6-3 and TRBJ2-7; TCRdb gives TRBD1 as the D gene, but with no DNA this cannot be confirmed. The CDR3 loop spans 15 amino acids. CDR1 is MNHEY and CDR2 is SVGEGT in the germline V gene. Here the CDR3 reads CASSYAPGQSYEQYF.

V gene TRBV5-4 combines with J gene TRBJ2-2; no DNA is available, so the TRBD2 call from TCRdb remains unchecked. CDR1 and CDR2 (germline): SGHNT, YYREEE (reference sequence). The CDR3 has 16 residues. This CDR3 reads CASSRVSGTDTGELFF.

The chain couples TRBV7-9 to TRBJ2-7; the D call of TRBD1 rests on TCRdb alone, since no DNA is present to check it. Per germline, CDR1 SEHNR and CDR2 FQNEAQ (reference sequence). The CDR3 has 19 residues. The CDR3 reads CASGENPMALRDRGYEQYF.

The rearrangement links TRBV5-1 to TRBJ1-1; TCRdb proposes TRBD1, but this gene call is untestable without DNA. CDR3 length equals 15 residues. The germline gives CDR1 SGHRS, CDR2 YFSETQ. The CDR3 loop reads CASSVDRGLDTEAFF. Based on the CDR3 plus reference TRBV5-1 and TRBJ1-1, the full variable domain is KAGVTQTPRYLIKTRGQQVTLSCSPISGHRSVSWYQQTPGQGLQFLFEYFSETQRNKGNFPGRFSGRQFSNSRSEMNVSTLELGDSALYLCASSVDRGLDTEAFFGQGTRLTVV.

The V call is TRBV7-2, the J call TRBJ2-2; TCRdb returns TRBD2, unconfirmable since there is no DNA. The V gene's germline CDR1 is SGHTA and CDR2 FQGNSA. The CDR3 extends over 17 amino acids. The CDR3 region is CASSLGAGRGLTGELFF.

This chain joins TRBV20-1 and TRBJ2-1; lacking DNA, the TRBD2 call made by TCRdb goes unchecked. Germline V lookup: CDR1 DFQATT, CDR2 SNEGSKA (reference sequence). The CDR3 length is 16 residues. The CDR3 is CSATSSGGPSYNEQFF.